The 31 T cell receptor beta chains presented below share a single source sample, sequenced in a study of human T cells and chemical hapten exposure (dated by TCRdb to 2020 to 2022). The sample's time point label, decoded: healthy volunteer bleed at 2 weeks. Total RNA was extracted from unfractionated whole blood collected in Tempus Blood RNA tubes. Library preparation used RACE. Sequencing was performed on a NextSeq 500. Using fastp trimming at Q25 and MiXCR clonotype assembly, TCRdb reanalyzed the public sequencing data and kept in-frame beta chains. Records with the same CDR3 protein are collapsed into one entry carrying the most frequent genes and DNA. Here the sample has around 130,000 distinct CDR3 sequences; roughly 9% occur a single time. Roughly 1.6% of the sample is in the top ten clones. The sequenced material came from whole blood. The receptors stem from a male donor in good health. Some clones in this sample may be carry-over from other donors' samples.

The sample holds a few counts of this clonotype. This chain links TRBV12-3 or TRBV12-4 with TRBJ2-4, with a possible D match to TRBD2 (5 bases). This CDR3 has 14 amino acids. V lost 4 bases and J 10 bases, leaving 17 bases between the germline ends. CDR3 sequence: CASSYRDGGPIQYF. CDR3 nucleotide sequence: TGTGCCAGCAGTTATCGGGATGGAGGTCCTATTCAGTACTTC.

This chain joins TRBV7-9 and TRBJ2-3, with 7 bases that match TRBD1. This CDR3 has 16 residues. Losses at the gene ends were 5 bases for V and 2 bases for J; bases not matched to a gene: 10. Germline-derived CDR1 and CDR2 are SEHNR and FQNEAQ (reference sequence). CDR3 DNA: TGTGCCAGCAGCGACCGGGACAGACTTTCCACAGATACGCAGTATTTT. Residues: CASSDRDRLSTDTQYF.

This clonotype appeared a few times. The chain is built from TRBV20-1 and TRBJ2-3; TRBD2 matches 8 bases. Trimming at V came to 4 bases and at J to 3 bases, leaving 3 bases not matched to a gene. This CDR3 region has 13 residues. Germline values: CDR1 DFQATT, CDR2 SNEGSKA (reference sequence). The CDR3 sequence is CSAKERETDTQYF. CDR3 DNA sequence: TGCAGTGCTAAGGAGCGGGAGACAGATACGCAGTATTTT.

This clonotype was observed at least ten times. The chain combines TRBV9 with TRBJ2-3, with TRBD2 matching 11 bases. Germline V gene lookup returns CDR1 SGDLS and CDR2 YYNGEE. The CDR3 length is 16 residues. Trimming at V came to 2 bases and at J to 5 bases, leaving 7 bases not matched to a gene. CDR3 sequence (DNA): TGTGCCAGCAGCGTGAGCTCCGGGACTAGCGGAGATACGCAGTATTTT. This encodes CASSVSSGTSGDTQYF.

This clonotype was observed a few times. The chain links TRBV12-3 or TRBV12-4 to TRBJ1-5; tentative D call: TRBD1 (5 bases). The CDR3 totals 14 residues. V lost 5 bases and J lost 4, with 12 bases in between. CDR3 protein: CASSPGPGNQPQHF. CDR3 DNA sequence: TGTGCCAGCAGTCCGGGCCCAGGGAATCAGCCCCAGCATTTT.

The chain uses TRBV6-6 and TRBJ2-1, with 14 bases identical to TRBD2. The CDR3 consists of 19 residues. Germline CDR1 MNHNY, CDR2 SVGAGI (reference sequence). With V trimmed by 0 bases and J by 5 bases, 9 bases remained unmatched. CDR3 residues: CASSYSGGLAGVGDNEQFF. For the CDR3, the DNA is TGTGCCAGCAGTTACTCGGGGGGACTAGCGGGAGTAGGGGACAATGAGCAGTTCTTC.

J is TRBJ1-2 and V is TRBV4-2; 7 nucleotides match TRBD1. Germline CDR1 and CDR2: LGHNA and YNFKEQ. The CDR3 runs to 17 residues. J was trimmed by 5 bases and V by 4 bases; bases with no gene match: 16. The CDR3 DNA sequence: TGTGCCAGCAGCCCCGAACCCCGACAGGGCGGGATATATGGCTACACCTTC. Translating it yields CASSPEPRQGGIYGYTF.

This clonotype was counted only a few times. This sequence joins TRBV6-6 and TRBJ1-6; D remains ambiguous. The CDR3 is 15 amino acids. Germline V gives CDR1 MNHNY, CDR2 SVGAGI (reference sequence). Trimming pared 6 bases from V and 5 bases from J, leaving 14 bases between. For the CDR3, the DNA is TGTGCCAGCAGACGCCAGATAAACGATAATTCACCCCTCCACTTT. The encoded protein is CASRRQINDNSPLHF.

The gene calls are TRBV4-3 and TRBJ1-1, with a possible D match to TRBD1 (5 bases). The CDR3 contains 17 residues. The germline CDR1 and CDR2 sequences are LGHNA and YSLEER. Trimming removed 0 bases from V and 3 bases from J, with 17 bases in between. Here the CDR3 reads CASSQEGTSGRDTEAFF. The CDR3 bases are TGCGCCAGCAGCCAAGAGGGGACCTCCGGGCGGGACACTGAAGCTTTCTTT.

The rearrangement links TRBV2 to TRBJ1-3, with a tentative D call TRBD1 (6 bases). The V end was cut by 5 bases, the J end by 0 bases, with 11 bases between. The CDR3 is made up of 15 amino acids. CDR1 SNHLY and CDR2 FYNNEI come from the germline V gene. CDR3 region: CASSQQGISGNTIYF. CDR3 nucleotide sequence: TGTGCCAGCAGTCAACAGGGTATCTCTGGAAACACCATATATTTT.

In this sample, this clonotype turned up a few times. The chain is built from TRBV20-1 and TRBJ2-1, with 10 positions matching TRBD1. CDR3 length equals 14 residues. J was trimmed by 7 bases and V by 6 bases; bases with no gene match: 9. Germline V gene lookup returns CDR1 DFQATT and CDR2 SNEGSKA (reference sequence). The CDR3, as DNA: TGCAGTGCCTACCGGGACAGGGGAGGGAATGAGCAGTTCTTC. Amino acids: CSAYRDRGGNEQFF.

This clonotype was seen a handful of times. The CDR3 loop reads CASSLPGGAHTEAFF. CDR3 nucleotide sequence: TGTGCCAGCAGCTTACCAGGGGGCGCCCACACTGAAGCTTTCTTT. The chain recombines TRBV5-4 with TRBJ1-1; TRBD1 aligns across 8 bases. The CDR3 contains 15 residues. The V segment lost 2 bases and the J segment 3 bases; nucleotides outside the gene matches: 6. Germline CDR1 SGHNT, CDR2 YYREEE (reference sequence).

This clonotype turned up a few times. The gene calls are TRBV27 and TRBJ2-7; D call uncertain. The CDR3 spans 16 residues. Per germline, CDR1 MNHEY and CDR2 SMNVEV (reference sequence). Deletions cut 3 bases from V and 5 bases from J, with 20 bases between. The CDR3 is CASSLLGPRSRNEQYF. CDR3 DNA sequence: TGTGCCAGCAGTTTGTTAGGCCCTAGGAGTAGGAACGAGCAGTACTTC.

This clonotype was detected many times. The V call is TRBV12-3 or TRBV12-4, the J call TRBJ2-3; 10 nucleotides align to TRBD1. J gave up 3 bases and V 5 bases, and 2 bases lay outside the gene matches. The CDR3 covers 14 residues. CDR3 DNA sequence: TGTGCCAGCAGTCGGGGACAGGGGACAGATACGCAGTATTTT. Translating gives CASSRGQGTDTQYF.

The gene calls are TRBV12-3 or TRBV12-4 and TRBJ1-5; D unresolved. The CDR3 totals 13 residues. Trimming stripped 5 bases from V and 3 bases from J, with 8 bases between. For the CDR3, the DNA is TGTGCCAGCAGTCCAGGAGTCAATCAGCCCCAGCATTTT. It yields the protein CASSPGVNQPQHF.

The rearrangement joins TRBV4-1 to TRBJ1-5, with 8 bases that match TRBD1. After removal of 1 base from V and 4 bases from J, the junction contained 6 bases not matched to a gene. The CDR3 has 16 residues. CDR1 is MGHRA, CDR2 YSYEKL, per germline. The CDR3 region is CASSQALGQGNQPQHF. As DNA, the CDR3 is TGCGCCAGCAGCCAAGCTCTCGGACAGGGAAATCAGCCCCAGCATTTT.

The genes are TRBV11-2 and TRBJ1-6, with 9 bases identical to TRBD1. The V gene's germline CDR1 is SGHAT and CDR2 FQNNGV. This CDR3 contains 15 residues. Trimming took 5 bases from V and 10 from J; bases not matched to a gene: 9. The CDR3 region has the DNA TGTGCCAGCAGCCCGAGGACAGGGGCGGACTCACCCCTCCACTTT. Translation: CASSPRTGADSPLHF.

This clonotype was picked up many times. The rearrangement uses TRBV25-1 and TRBJ2-6; unclear D gene. The V end was cut by 2 bases, the J end by 0 bases, with 11 bases between. The germline V gene has CDR1 MGHDK and CDR2 SYGVNS. The CDR3 runs to 17 residues. The CDR3 protein is CASSEQSSSSGANVLTF. In DNA, the CDR3 is TGTGCCAGCAGTGAACAATCCAGCAGCTCTGGGGCCAACGTCCTGACTTTC.

This sequence joins TRBV11-2 and TRBJ2-1; D might be TRBD2 (5 bases). V was clipped by 1 base and J by 7 bases, with 11 bases between them. Germline V gives CDR1 SGHAT, CDR2 FQNNGV. CDR3 size: 14 residues. CDR3 sequence (DNA): TGTGCCAGCAGCTTAGGAAGTCCGGGAAATGAGCAGTTCTTC. This sequence encodes CASSLGSPGNEQFF.

This clonotype has a count of ten or more. The rearrangement links TRBV2 to TRBJ2-1; TRBD1 aligns across 7 bases. Trimming removed 8 bases from V and 3 bases from J; junction bases left unmatched: 4. The CDR3 is made up of 13 amino acids. Germline-derived CDR1 and CDR2 are SNHLY and FYNNEI. The CDR3 sequence: CASEWDSYNEQFF. In nucleotides, the CDR3 is TGTGCCAGCGAGTGGGACAGCTACAATGAGCAGTTCTTC.

J is TRBJ2-1 and V is TRBV9, with 7 bases identical to TRBD2. CDR3 size: 15 residues. Germline V CDR1 and CDR2: SGDLS, YYNGEE. V lost 3 bases and J lost 4; bases outside the gene matches: 7. The CDR3 DNA reads TGTGCCAGCAGCGAGGGGAGCGGGGTTTACAATGAGCAGTTCTTC. Its translation: CASSEGSGVYNEQFF.

The chain links TRBV12-3 or TRBV12-4 to TRBJ2-7; possibly TRBD2 for D (5 bases). V shed 8 bases and J shed 0 bases, with 11 bases lying between them. The CDR3 length is 13 residues. The CDR3 reads CASQPGSSYEQYF. The CDR3 nucleotides are TGTGCCAGCCAACCGGGGAGCTCCTACGAGCAGTACTTC.

This clonotype was observed many times. J is TRBJ2-7 and V is TRBV4-2; D uncertain. The CDR3 runs to 13 residues. Between the trimmed V and J ends, which lost 1 base and 0 bases, there was a span of 4 bases. Per germline, CDR1 LGHNA and CDR2 YNFKEQ. The CDR3: CASSQGTSYEQYF. The CDR3 nucleotides are TGTGCCAGCAGCCAAGGGACCTCCTACGAGCAGTACTTC.

The chain recombines TRBV7-8 with TRBJ2-6; perhaps TRBD2 as D (6 bases). CDR1 SGHVS and CDR2 FQNEAQ come from the germline V gene. Trimming pared 1 base from V and 4 bases from J, leaving 17 bases between. The CDR3 runs to 18 residues. The chain's CDR3 is CASSLELGGGVGANVLTF. CDR3 DNA sequence: TGTGCCAGCAGCTTAGAGCTCGGGGGTGGGGTCGGGGCCAACGTCCTGACTTTC.

This clonotype occurred a few times. This sequence joins TRBV7-2 and TRBJ1-6; 8 bases are shared with TRBD1. CDR1 and CDR2 (germline): SGHTA, FQGNSA. Unmatched junction bases numbered 4, after V lost 1 base and J lost 2 bases. CDR3 length: 17 amino acids. The chain's CDR3 is CASSLGTGTTYNSPLHF. CDR3 in DNA: TGTGCCAGCAGCTTAGGGACAGGGACCACCTATAATTCACCCCTCCACTTT. Combining the CDR3 with reference TRBV7-2 and TRBJ1-6 gives the whole variable domain GAGVSQSPSNKVTEKGKDVELRCDPISGHTALYWYRQSLGQGLEFLIYFQGNSAPDKSGLPSDRFSAERTGGSVSTLTIQRTQQEDSAVYLCASSLGTGTTYNSPLHFGNGTRLTVT.

This clonotype was counted many times. The DNA of the CDR3 is TGTGCCAGCAGTTATTTGGGGGTGGGCACCTACGAGCAGTACTTC. Translating it yields CASSYLGVGTYEQYF. This rearrangement joins TRBV6-5 to TRBJ2-7; the D call may be TRBD1 or TRBD2 (5 bases each). The CDR3 has 15 residues. Germline V gene lookup returns CDR1 MNHEY and CDR2 SVGAGI. V gave up 3 bases and J gave up 2 bases, with 14 bases separating them.

J is TRBJ1-5 and V is TRBV2, with 8 bases identical to TRBD1. The germline V gene has CDR1 SNHLY and CDR2 FYNNEI. The V gene end was trimmed by 4 bases and the J gene end by 10 bases; junction bases not matched to a gene: 15. This CDR3 spans 16 amino acids. CDR3 nucleotides: TGTGCCAGCAGTGCCCGACAGACAGGGGTGGGGGAACCCCAGCATTTT. Its translation is CASSARQTGVGEPQHF.

This clonotype appeared many times. The V gene is TRBV5-1, the J gene TRBJ1-1; 8 nucleotides line up with TRBD1. The CDR3 is 13 amino acids. CDR1 and CDR2 (germline): SGHRS, YFSETQ. The ends lost 0 bases at V and 10 bases at J; junction bases unmatched: 5. The chain's CDR3 is CASSLAGGGGAFF. CDR3 coding DNA: TGCGCCAGCAGCTTGGCAGGGGGCGGTGGAGCTTTCTTT.

The chain carries TRBV9 and TRBJ2-4; 10 nucleotides align to TRBD1. CDR3 size: 13 residues. With 3 bases clipped from V and 7 bases from J, the junction kept 1 base outside the gene matches. Per the germline V gene, CDR1 is SGDLS and CDR2 is YYNGEE. Here the CDR3 reads CASSAGQGNIQYF. The CDR3 DNA reads TGTGCCAGCAGCGCGGGACAGGGGAACATTCAGTACTTC.

This clonotype has more than one count but fewer than ten. This chain uses TRBV4-2 with TRBJ1-4; perhaps TRBD1 as D (5 bases). The CDR3 length is 17 residues. Trimming removed 0 bases from V and 4 bases from J, with 15 bases in between. CDR1 and CDR2 from the germline V gene are LGHNA and YNFKEQ. CDR3 sequence: CASSQDLRQRLNEKLFF. In DNA, the CDR3 is TGTGCCAGCAGCCAAGATCTAAGACAGCGCCTTAATGAAAAACTGTTTTTT.

This clonotype has at least ten counts. The V and J genes are TRBV20-1 and TRBJ1-3, with no clear D. Germline lookup yields CDR1 DFQATT and CDR2 SNEGSKA (reference sequence). Deletions cut 0 bases from V and 4 bases from J, with 19 bases between. The CDR3 extends over 17 amino acids. CDR3: CSARDRAGLLGGNTIYF. CDR3 coding DNA: TGCAGTGCTAGAGATCGGGCCGGGCTACTTGGAGGAAACACCATATATTTT.